Listed here are 30 T cell receptor beta chains from one sample, sequenced in a study of cytomegalovirus exposure and HLA in healthy donors. Vbeta (60) and Jbeta (13) primers were used in the PCR. Measured with immunoSEQ multiplex PCR; TCRdb has only the in-frame clones, and not every one. The sample carries some 200,000 clones, around 74% recorded once. Sequences were obtained from PBMCs. These receptors originate from a girl aged 10 to 17 in good health and CMV-seropositive.

CDR3: CASSLENRGEAFF. The CDR3 DNA reads TGTGCCAGCAGCCTAGAGAACAGGGGTGAAGCTTTCTTT. The chain carries TRBV4-2 and TRBJ1-1, with 7 bases that match TRBD1. The V segment lost 4 bases and the J segment 7 bases; nucleotides outside the gene matches: 6. Germline V CDR1 and CDR2: LGHNA, YNFKEQ. There are 13 residues in the CDR3.

This clone was observed a single time. This chain joins TRBV4-3 and TRBJ2-3; D is perhaps TRBD2 (5 bases). V was clipped by 1 base and J by 6 bases, with 11 bases between them. Germline CDR1 reads LGHNA; CDR2 reads YSLEER. The CDR3 has 14 amino acids. DNA of the CDR3: TGCGCCAGCAGCCAAGGACCCGGGAAGGATACGCAGTATTTT. This encodes CASSQGPGKDTQYF.

The chain combines TRBV5-1 with TRBJ1-1; TRBD1 is a possible D gene (6 bases). V was shortened by 4 bases and J by 7 bases, with 11 bases between the two germline ends. Germline V gene data show CDR1 as SGHRS and CDR2 as YFSETQ. This CDR3 is built from 12 residues. In DNA form, the CDR3 reads TGCGCCAGCAGCGGAGACAGGTATGAAGCTTTCTTT. Translated, it gives CASSGDRYEAFF.

The genes are TRBV4-1 and TRBJ2-1, with 9 positions matching TRBD2. The CDR3 is made up of 19 amino acids. V shed 0 bases, J shed 7 bases, and the junction held 16 bases outside the gene matches. Per germline, CDR1 MGHRA and CDR2 YSYEKL. In DNA form, the CDR3 reads TGCGCCAGCAGCCAAGATCCTCGAGGAGCGGGGGGCGGCGGGAATGAGCAGTTCTTC. Its translation: CASSQDPRGAGGGGNEQFF.

CDR3 region: CASRLQGRFYGYTF. DNA for the CDR3: TGTGCCAGCAGGTTACAGGGGCGCTTCTATGGCTACACCTTC. V gene TRBV13 combines with J gene TRBJ1-2, with TRBD1 matching 7 bases. Unmatched junction bases numbered 8, after V lost 6 bases and J lost 4 bases. From germline, CDR1 is PRHDT and CDR2 FYEKMQ (reference sequence). The CDR3 sequence is 14 residues long.

This sequence joins TRBV19 and TRBJ1-4; perhaps TRBD1 as D (5 bases). This CDR3 contains 15 residues. Trimming left V 3 bases short and J 7 bases short, with 15 bases between. Germline CDR1 LNHDA, CDR2 SQIVND (reference sequence). The CDR3 sequence is CASSMTSGGSEKLFF. The CDR3 region has the DNA TGTGCCAGTAGTATGACATCCGGGGGAAGTGAAAAACTGTTTTTT.

CDR3 sequence reads: CASSPRGGGPDSGNTIYF. In DNA, the CDR3 is TGTGCCAGTAGCCCGAGGGGAGGAGGTCCAGACTCTGGAAACACCATATATTTT. The gene calls are TRBV19 and TRBJ1-3, with D perhaps TRBD1 (5 bases). V was pared by 6 bases and J by 0 bases, with 21 bases between. CDR3 size: 18 residues. In germline, CDR1 is LNHDA, CDR2 SQIVND (reference sequence). Complete variable domain (other parts from reference TRBV19 and TRBJ1-3): DGGITQSPKYLFRKEGQNVTLSCEQNLNHDAMYWYRQDPGQGLRLIYYSQIVNDFQKGDIAEGYSVSREKKESFPLTVTSAQKNPTAFYLCASSPRGGGPDSGNTIYFGEGSWLTVV.

The J gene is TRBJ2-2, the V gene TRBV7-2; 12 bases match TRBD2. The junction had 5 bases not matched to a gene; V was cut back by 0 bases and J by 3 bases. The length of the CDR3 is 18 residues. Germline CDR1 SGHTA, CDR2 FQGNSA. The CDR3 region has the DNA TGTGCCAGCAGCTTAGCGCCCCTAGCGGGGGGGTACACCGGGGAGCTGTTTTTT. Translating it yields CASSLAPLAGGYTGELFF. The full variable domain, rest sourced from reference TRBV7-2 and TRBJ2-2, is GAGVSQSPSNKVTEKGKDVELRCDPISGHTALYWYRQSLGQGLEFLIYFQGNSAPDKSGLPSDRFSAERTGGSVSTLTIQRTQQEDSAVYLCASSLAPLAGGYTGELFFGEGSRLTVL.

Notes on this clone: This CDR3 is also generated by other DNA sequences in the sample. The CDR3: CASSSNTDTQYF. The CDR3 DNA reads TGCGCCAGCAGTAGCAACACAGATACGCAGTATTTT. The chain employs TRBV5-1 and TRBJ2-3; no definite D call. Looked up from germline, CDR1 is SGHRS and CDR2 is YFSETQ. The germline V and J ends were trimmed by 5 bases and 2 bases, with 6 bases remaining between them. The CDR3 runs 12 residues. The variable domain in full, with the rest retrieved from reference TRBV5-1 and TRBJ2-3, is KAGVTQTPRYLIKTRGQQVTLSCSPISGHRSVSWYQQTPGQGLQFLFEYFSETQRNKGNFPGRFSGRQFSNSRSEMNVSTLELGDSALYLCASSSNTDTQYFGPGTRLTVL.

J is TRBJ2-1 and V is TRBV6-1; 8 bases are shared with TRBD2. After removal of 3 bases from V and 5 bases from J, the junction contained 6 bases not matched to a gene. This CDR3 region has 15 residues. CDR1 and CDR2 (germline): MNHNS, SASEGT. Here the CDR3 reads CASSDPGLGDNEQFF. The CDR3 bases are TGTGCCAGCAGTGACCCGGGACTAGGAGACAATGAGCAGTTCTTC.

The chain employs TRBV12-2 and TRBJ2-3; the table names TRBD2, a call not compared with the DNA. TRBV12-2 represents a pseudogene. The CDR3 loop spans 19 amino acids. The CDR3 region is CASRPTRGSWGGASDTQYF. The CDR3 DNA is TGTGCAAGTCGCCCTACTAGGGGTTCCTGGGGGGGGGCATCAGATACGCAGTATTTT.

The rearrangement links TRBV7-2 to TRBJ2-3, with TRBD2 matching 11 bases. This CDR3 region has 16 residues. The V and J ends lost 1 base and 2 bases, in that order; junction bases with no gene match: 2. Germline CDR1 SGHTA, CDR2 FQGNSA. CDR3 DNA sequence: TGTGCCAGCAGCTTAGGACTAGCGGGGCACACAGATACGCAGTATTTT. Its translation: CASSLGLAGHTDTQYF.

The rearrangement joins TRBV15 to TRBJ1-5; a weak D match, TRBD1 (5 bases). The V and J ends lost 5 bases and 4 bases respectively, with 6 bases between them. The CDR3 length is 12 residues. The V gene's germline CDR1 is LNHNV and CDR2 YYDKDF (reference sequence). This CDR3 reads CATSRGNQPQHF. DNA for the CDR3: TGTGCCACCAGCCGGGGGAATCAGCCCCAGCATTTT.

CDR3 sequence reads: CASSPSPGTANNEQFF. In nucleotides, the CDR3 is TGCGCCAGCAGCCCCTCCCCCGGGACAGCGAACAATGAGCAGTTCTTC. The gene calls are TRBV4-1 and TRBJ2-1; 7 nucleotides match TRBD1. The CDR3 loop spans 16 amino acids. Unmatched junction bases numbered 11, after V lost 4 bases and J lost 5 bases. Germline CDR1 MGHRA, CDR2 YSYEKL.

The rearrangement links TRBV7-8 to TRBJ2-1; 9 nucleotides agree with TRBD1. Per the germline V gene, CDR1 is SGHVS and CDR2 is FQNEAQ. This CDR3 has 15 residues. The trim removed 5 bases at V and 1 base at J, leaving 3 bases unmatched. The CDR3 nucleotides are TGTGCCAGCAGCGAAGACAGGGGGTCCTACAATGAGCAGTTCTTC. Translation gives CASSEDRGSYNEQFF. The full variable domain, with the rest looked up from reference TRBV7-8 and TRBJ2-1, is GAGVSQSPRYKVAKRGQDVALRCDPISGHVSLFWYQQALGQGPEFLTYFQNEAQLDKSGLPSDRFFAERPEGSVSTLKIQRTQQEDSAVYLCASSEDRGSYNEQFFGPGTRLTVL.

V usage is TRBV19 and J usage is TRBJ2-1, with a weak D call TRBD1 (6 bases). V lost 3 bases to trimming and J lost 7 bases, with 13 bases between them. The germline gives CDR1 LNHDA, CDR2 SQIVND (reference sequence). CDR3 length: 14 amino acids. The CDR3 sequence is CASSILQGRNEQFF. DNA of the CDR3: TGTGCCAGTAGTATTCTTCAGGGGCGTAATGAGCAGTTCTTC.

J is TRBJ2-2 and V is TRBV19; 8 positions match TRBD1. The germline gives CDR1 LNHDA, CDR2 SQIVND (reference sequence). The length of the CDR3 is 15 residues. J lost 4 bases, V lost 6 bases, and 7 bases had no gene match. In DNA, the CDR3 is TGTGCCAGTAGGGCGGACAGGGCGGCCACCGGGGAGCTGTTTTTT. Protein product: CASRADRAATGELFF. The full variable domain, with the rest looked up from reference TRBV19 and TRBJ2-2, is DGGITQSPKYLFRKEGQNVTLSCEQNLNHDAMYWYRQDPGQGLRLIYYSQIVNDFQKGDIAEGYSVSREKKESFPLTVTSAQKNPTAFYLCASRADRAATGELFFGEGSRLTVL.

The chain employs TRBV4-1 and TRBJ2-5, with a tentative D call TRBD2 (5 bases). Germline values: CDR1 MGHRA, CDR2 YSYEKL. The length of the CDR3 is 16 residues. Deletions cut 2 bases from V and 4 bases from J, with 17 bases between. CDR3 protein: CASSQYLTGNVETQYF. CDR3 DNA: TGCGCCAGCAGCCAATATCTGACGGGGAATGTAGAGACCCAGTACTTC.

The V gene is TRBV6-5, the J gene TRBJ2-1, with 8 bases fitting TRBD2. CDR1 MNHEY and CDR2 SVGAGI come from the germline V gene. V trimming: 8 bases; J trimming: 15 bases; junction bases outside the gene matches: 21. This CDR3 is built from 15 residues. The CDR3 DNA is TGTGCCAGCGCCCTTACCCAGCCGGGGGGGGTAGTTTGGTTCTTC. Amino acid sequence: CASALTQPGGVVWFF.

This rearrangement joins TRBV9 to TRBJ2-7; tentatively, D is TRBD2 (5 bases). The CDR3 has 14 residues. CDR1 and CDR2 (germline): SGDLS, YYNGEE. V lost 0 bases and J lost 3, with 10 bases in between. The CDR3 sequence is CASSVEGSDYEQYF. The CDR3 nucleotides are TGTGCCAGCAGCGTAGAAGGGAGTGACTACGAGCAGTACTTC.

This chain uses TRBV27 with TRBJ1-3; a possible D gene is TRBD1 (6 bases). The ends were cut back, 6 bases at V and 1 base at J, with 13 bases in the middle. CDR3 size: 15 residues. The germline V gene encodes CDR1 MNHEY and CDR2 SMNVEV (reference sequence). The CDR3 DNA is TGTGCCAGCAGACAAGACAGGAGGTCTGGAAACACCATATATTTT. Translating it yields CASRQDRRSGNTIYF.

Turning to this clone: One end of the junction fails to match germline, which may point to a read error. For the CDR3, the DNA is TGTGCCAGCAGCTTGGTCGGAGCAGGGATGGATAGCAATCAGCCCCGGCATTTT. It is translated as CASSLVGAGMDSNQPRHF. The chain uses TRBV5-6 and TRBJ1-5; a weak D match, TRBD1 (5 bases). Germline CDR1 SGHDT, CDR2 YYEEEE. This CDR3 is built from 18 residues.

The chain is built from TRBV2 and TRBJ1-1; D is unresolved. The CDR3 has 12 amino acids. V lost 6 bases to trimming and J lost 5 bases, with 10 bases between them. CDR1 and CDR2 (germline): SNHLY, FYNNEI. For the CDR3, the DNA is TGTGCCAGCAGAGAGGGTTTTACTGAAGCTTTCTTT. Its translation: CASREGFTEAFF.

This chain links TRBV9 with TRBJ2-1; TRBD2 agrees at 9 bases. This CDR3 has 18 residues. The J segment lost 5 bases and the V segment lost 4 bases, leaving 16 bases of the junction unmatched. Germline CDR1 is SGDLS and CDR2 is YYNGEE. CDR3 loop: CASSSSAAGGNLDNEQFF. CDR3 DNA sequence: TGTGCCAGCAGCTCTAGCGCAGCGGGAGGTAACCTCGACAATGAGCAGTTCTTC.

The J gene is TRBJ1-5, the V gene TRBV18, with a tentative D call TRBD1 (5 bases). Germline CDR1 and CDR2: KGHSH and LQKENI. The ends were cut back, 3 bases at V and 3 bases at J, with 9 bases in the middle. There are 14 residues in the CDR3. The CDR3 DNA follows: TGTGCCAGCTCACCGCAGGGAATCAATCAGCCCCAGCATTTT. Residues: CASSPQGINQPQHF.

This chain joins TRBV21-1 and TRBJ2-2; the table names TRBD1, a call not compared with the DNA. TRBV21-1 is classified as a pseudogene. This CDR3 contains 14 residues. CDR3 in amino acids: CASSNGQGPGELFF. The CDR3 DNA reads TGTGCCAGCAGCAATGGACAAGGCCCGGGGGAGCTGTTTTTT.

The chain recombines TRBV30 with TRBJ2-5, with a weak D call TRBD2 (5 bases). Germline assignment: CDR1 GTSNPN and CDR2 SVGIG (reference sequence). The ends were cut back, 1 base at V and 7 bases at J, with 19 bases in the middle. This CDR3 comprises 15 residues. The CDR3 DNA is TGTGCCTGGAGTGCCCCCTCCTACCTGGCGGGGACCCAGTACTTC. It codes for CAWSAPSYLAGTQYF. Filled out from reference TRBV30 and TRBJ2-5, the complete variable domain reads SQTIHQWPATLVQPVGSPLSLECTVEGTSNPNLYWYRQAAGRGLQLLFYSVGIGQISSEVPQNLSASRPQDRQFILSSKKLLLSDSGFYLCAWSAPSYLAGTQYFGPGTRLLVL.

This chain links TRBV18 with TRBJ2-7, with D hard to call. There are 14 residues in the CDR3. CDR1 KGHSH and CDR2 LQKENI come from the germline V gene. Trimming left V 0 bases short and J 5 bases short, with 11 bases between. CDR3 bases: TGTGCCAGCTCACCACCGGGCAGGCTGCACGAGCAGTACTTC. Translated, it gives CASSPPGRLHEQYF.

This clone was seen a few times. This chain uses TRBV7-2 with TRBJ1-2, with 8 bases identical to TRBD1. Germline V gene lookup returns CDR1 SGHTA and CDR2 FQGNSA. The CDR3 runs to 15 residues. The V segment lost 1 base and the J segment 4 bases; nucleotides outside the gene matches: 5. The CDR3 region is CASSLGGQGPYGYTF. In DNA form, the CDR3 reads TGTGCCAGCAGCTTAGGCGGACAGGGTCCCTATGGCTACACCTTC. The variable domain in full, completed from reference TRBV7-2 and TRBJ1-2, reads GAGVSQSPSNKVTEKGKDVELRCDPISGHTALYWYRQSLGQGLEFLIYFQGNSAPDKSGLPSDRFSAERTGGSVSTLTIQRTQQEDSAVYLCASSLGGQGPYGYTFGSGTRLTVV.

Points on this clone: A read error may produce the germline difference seen at one junction end. V and J are TRBV7-8 and TRBJ1-1; a weak D match, TRBD1 (5 bases). The CDR3 spans 12 residues. Germline assignment: CDR1 SGHVS and CDR2 FQNEAQ. In DNA form, the CDR3 reads TGTGCCAGCAGCTCCGAAGGGGTAGGGAGGGTCTTT. This sequence encodes CASSSEGVGRVF.